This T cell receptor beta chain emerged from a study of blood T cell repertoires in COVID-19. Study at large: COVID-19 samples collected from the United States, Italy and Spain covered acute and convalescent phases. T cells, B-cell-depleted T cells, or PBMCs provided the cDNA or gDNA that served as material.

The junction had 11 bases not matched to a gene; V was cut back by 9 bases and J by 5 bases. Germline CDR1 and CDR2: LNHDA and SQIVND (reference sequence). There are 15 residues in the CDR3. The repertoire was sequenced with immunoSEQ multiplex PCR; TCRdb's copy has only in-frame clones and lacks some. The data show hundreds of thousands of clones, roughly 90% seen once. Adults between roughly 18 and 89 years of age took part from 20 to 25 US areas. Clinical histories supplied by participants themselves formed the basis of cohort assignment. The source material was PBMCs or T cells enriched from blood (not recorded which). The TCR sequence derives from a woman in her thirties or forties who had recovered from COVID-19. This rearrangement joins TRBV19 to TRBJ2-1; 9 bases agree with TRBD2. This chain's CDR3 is CASAFVQRGDNEQFF. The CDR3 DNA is TGTGCCAGCGCGTTCGTCCAGCGGGGGGACAATGAGCAGTTCTTC.